This T cell receptor (beta chain) was documented in a study of human thymus T cells. The germline V and J ends were trimmed by 0 bases and 1 base, with 10 bases remaining between them. The CDR3 has 16 residues. CDR1 LGHNA and CDR2 YSLEER come from the germline V gene. All donors were healthy Finnish infants who were undergoing corrective surgery to treat congenital heart defects. An approximately 0.5-1 mL peripheral blood aliquot was taken intraoperatively from four of eight donors. Genomic DNA was extracted from every available blood leukocyte. The data were produced by immunoSEQ multiplex PCR, yet TCRdb's version contains in-frame clones alone and is incomplete. This sample has some 50,000 clones; more than 85% occur once, and the top ten carry approximately 0.16%.

The TCR sequence derives from a girl under three years old with a congenital heart defect but otherwise immunologically healthy. The sequencing sample was made of blood. The genes are TRBV4-3 and TRBJ1-3; D uncertain. The CDR3 region is CASSQEAARSGNTIYF. In DNA, the CDR3 is TGCGCCAGCAGCCAAGAAGCGGCAAGGTCTGGAAACACCATATATTTT.